The entry below describes one T cell receptor beta chain. Its target is unknown. This may come from a read error, since a much larger clone is one base off. This sample is part of a study of regulatory T cells in long-lasting Graves disease. General observations from the study: The study found TRBV28, TRBJ1-2 and TRBJ2-5 favored in persistent disease.

Building the TCR beta libraries relied on iRepertoire HTBI primers, and CDR3 regions underwent Arm-PCR. TCRdb reanalysed the multiplex PCR reads using MiXCR and keeps one entry per CDR3 protein. The table records under 300,000 distinct CDR3 sequences, approximately 20% of them present only once. Time point defined: newly diagnosed GD, antithyroid drugs for less than 3 months. PBMC RNA was the source of the TCR library. Trimming took off 4 bases at V and 7 bases at J, with 11 bases between the two ends. The CDR3 extends over 12 amino acids. The germline V gene encodes CDR1 SGHRS and CDR2 YFSETQ. Separately, the same data were catalogued under a study of T cells in Graves' hyperthyroidism and ophthalmopathy. According to that study: Carried out on the TCR CDR3, a first-round RT-PCR used the HTBI primer set.

This receptor was taken from a woman in her twenties or thirties with Graves disease. The J gene is TRBJ2-5, the V gene TRBV5-1, with D maybe TRBD1 (5 bases). This material consisted of peripheral blood mononuclear cells (PBMCs), taken at new diagnosis, from a patient treated with antithyroid drugs. The DNA for the CDR3 is TGCGCCAGCAGCCATGACAGTGGGACCCAGTACTTC. This gives the protein CASSHDSGTQYF.